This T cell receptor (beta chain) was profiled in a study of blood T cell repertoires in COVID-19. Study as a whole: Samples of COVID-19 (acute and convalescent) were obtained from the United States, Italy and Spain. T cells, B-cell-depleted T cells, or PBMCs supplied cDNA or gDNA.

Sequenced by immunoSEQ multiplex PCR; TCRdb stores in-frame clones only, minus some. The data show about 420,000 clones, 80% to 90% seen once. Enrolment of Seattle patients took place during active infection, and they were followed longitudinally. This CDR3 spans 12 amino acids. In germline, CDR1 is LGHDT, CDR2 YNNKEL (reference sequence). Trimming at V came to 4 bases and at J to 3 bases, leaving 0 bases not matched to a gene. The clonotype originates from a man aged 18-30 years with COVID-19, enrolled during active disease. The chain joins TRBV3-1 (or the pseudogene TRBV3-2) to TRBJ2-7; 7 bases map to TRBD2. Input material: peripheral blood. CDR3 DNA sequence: TGTGCCAGCAGCCGCGGGAGCTACGAGCAGTACTTC. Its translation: CASSRGSYEQYF.